The sequence of this T cell receptor (beta chain) was determined in a study of CD8 T cells in Susac syndrome. CDR3 size: 14 residues. From germline, CDR1 is KGHSH and CDR2 LQKENI. V gave up 4 bases and J gave up 0 bases; unmatched junction bases: 3. Reverse transcription of about 0.5 to 1 ug RNA was carried out with random hexamers. The method of amplification for TCR beta CDR3 was immunoSEQ multiplex PCR, covering 54 Vbeta and 13 Jbeta. TCRdb itself ran the immunoSEQ multiplex PCR reads through MiXCR, one entry per CDR3 protein. The table lists 150,000 to 200,000 distinct CDR3 sequences, roughly 96% of them singletons, with 0.15% to 0.2% in the top ten.

This TCR was recovered from a human donor with multiple sclerosis. The chain recombines TRBV18 with TRBJ2-7; 7 nucleotides match TRBD1. Sequenced: CD8+ T cells from PBMCs. The CDR3 sequence: CASSRRDSSYEQYF. CDR3 nucleotide sequence: TGTGCCAGCTCACGTCGGGACAGCTCCTACGAGCAGTACTTC.